This T cell receptor beta chain appears in the sequencing data of a study of OX40 agonist ivuxolimab in advanced cancers. Individuals having autoimmune disease history or systemic immunosuppression were not enrolled. The germline V gene encodes CDR1 MGHDK and CDR2 SYGVNS. The CDR3 is made up of 15 amino acids. Trimming at V came to 5 bases and at J to 4 bases, leaving 10 bases not matched to a gene. General study results and limits: Fewer expanded clones were found on average in CD4+ than in CD8+ T cells. In the 0.1 to 3.0 mg/kg range, CD4+ and CD8+ blood T cells had expanded clonally by week 6.

Comment on this clone: Its specificity is unknown.

TCRdb keeps only in-frame clones here, not all; method: immunoSEQ multiplex PCR. The sample has 65,000 to 80,000 clones, approximately 92% seen once; the top ten hold 0.5% to 0.55%. This sequence joins TRBV25-1 and TRBJ1-2; 7 bases match TRBD1. This sequence originates from an adult with an advanced solid tumor such as melanoma, head and neck, liver or kidney cancer. Sequenced material: CD4+ or CD8+ T cells sorted from blood, taken in a trial of the OX40 agonist ivuxolimab. The CDR3 bases are TGTGCCAGCAGTTTTCTATTCGGACAGGTCTATGGCTACACCTTC. Translated, it gives CASSFLFGQVYGYTF.